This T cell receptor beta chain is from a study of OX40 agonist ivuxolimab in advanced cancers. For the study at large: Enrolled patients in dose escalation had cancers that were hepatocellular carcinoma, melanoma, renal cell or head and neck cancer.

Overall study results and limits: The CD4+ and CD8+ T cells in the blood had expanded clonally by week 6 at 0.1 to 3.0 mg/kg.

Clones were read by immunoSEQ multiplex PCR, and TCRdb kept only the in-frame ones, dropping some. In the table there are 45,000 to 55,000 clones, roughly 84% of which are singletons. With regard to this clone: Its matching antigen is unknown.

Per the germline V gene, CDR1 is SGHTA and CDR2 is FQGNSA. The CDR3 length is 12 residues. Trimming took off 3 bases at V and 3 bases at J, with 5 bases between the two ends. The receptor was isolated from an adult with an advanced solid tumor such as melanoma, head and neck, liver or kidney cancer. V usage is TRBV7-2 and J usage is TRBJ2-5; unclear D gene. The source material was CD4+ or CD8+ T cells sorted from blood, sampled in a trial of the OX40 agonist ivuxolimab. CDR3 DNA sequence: TGTGCCAGCAGCTTCTCCGAAGAGACCCAGTACTTC. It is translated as CASSFSEETQYF.